One sample yielded the 5 T cell receptor beta chains listed below, sequenced in a study of blood T cells in healthy people across ages. Sample-barcoded 5' priming and a J-beta primer mix drove a second PCR of roughly 6 to 12 cycles. One entry per CDR3 protein, called by TCRdb with MiXCR from the 5' RACE reads. The table records around 1,500,000 distinct CDR3 sequences, approximately 28% of them present only once. Sequencing was performed on blood. These receptors were obtained from a woman aged 25 to 39 in good health.

The chain links TRBV5-1 to TRBJ1-2, with D possibly matching TRBD1 (5 bases). CDR1 SGHRS and CDR2 YFSETQ come from the germline V gene. The CDR3 sequence is 15 residues long. The V end lost 0 bases, the J end lost 5 bases, and 14 bases lay between the germline ends. The CDR3 bases are TGCGCCAGCAGCTTGGAATGGGCAGGGCGATATGGCTACACCTTC. It translates to CASSLEWAGRYGYTF.

The rearrangement joins TRBV28 to TRBJ2-4; D uncertain. This CDR3 is 13 amino acids long. Trimming took off 3 bases at V and 7 bases at J, with 10 bases between the two ends. Germline V gene lookup returns CDR1 MDHEN and CDR2 SYDVKM. The CDR3 spells CASSFSTPNIQYF. The DNA of the CDR3 is TGTGCCAGCAGTTTCAGTACCCCCAACATTCAGTACTTC.

This clonotype was detected many times. This chain links TRBV20-1 with TRBJ2-7; tentative D call: TRBD2 (6 bases). Germline V gives CDR1 DFQATT, CDR2 SNEGSKA (reference sequence). V dropped 6 bases and J dropped 9 bases, with 15 bases sitting between them. The CDR3 contains 11 residues. CDR3 coding DNA: TGCAGTGCCCCCCGGGGCGGGACGCAGTACTTC. Translating it yields CSAPRGGTQYF.

This clonotype was counted ten times or more. This chain links TRBV7-2 with TRBJ2-5; D is uncertain. In germline, CDR1 is SGHTA, CDR2 FQGNSA. V lost 4 bases, J lost 7 bases, and 7 bases lay in between. The CDR3 covers 11 residues. CDR3 loop: CASSSYGTQYF. CDR3 bases: TGTGCCAGCAGCTCCTACGGGACCCAGTACTTC.

This clonotype occurred a few times. The chain couples TRBV18 to TRBJ2-1, with D perhaps matching TRBD2 (6 bases). V lost 1 base and J 8 bases, leaving 15 bases between the germline ends. Germline CDR1 is KGHSH and CDR2 is LQKENI. CDR3 size: 15 residues. CDR3 bases: TGTGCCAGCTCACCACGGGACTCCCGGCGGGATGAGCAGTTCTTC. This gives the protein CASSPRDSRRDEQFF.